The T cell receptor beta chain under discussion was sequenced for a study of PD-L1 blockade in urothelial cancer (dated by TCRdb to about 2017). With regard to the full study: Every patient began therapy in the mid-2010s and was given atezolizumab 1,200 mg intravenously every 3 weeks. Approximately 30 patients had pretreatment blood TCR-seq, some 25 had at least one posttreatment blood collection, and some 25 had tumor TCR-seq. Pretreatment tumor samples, along with matched peripheral blood collected serially before and after atezolizumab treatment, underwent TCR sequencing. Progression-free survival longer than 6 months counted as durable clinical benefit, and TCR features were additionally tested against both progression-free and overall survival. Blood samples were analyzed at two time points: 3 weeks after treatment start (second dose) and 6 weeks after treatment start. Somatic, immune and clinical correlates of response to PD-L1 blockade with atezolizumab in urothelial cancer were the focus of an exploratory multi-omic analysis. Durable clinical benefit was achieved by nine patients and was not achieved by 20 patients. Patients had an ECOG performance status of 0 or 1 and had received between 0 and 3 prior chemotherapy regimens. About nine tenths of the roughly 29 patients were males with bladder-origin urothelial cancer, and about 60% of the 29 reported a prior smoking history. In the same patients who had TCR sequencing, pretreatment tumors also underwent whole exome sequencing and RNA sequencing. A median of about 150,000 T cells and some 90,000 unique TCRs was obtained from blood samples, and a median clonality of 0.080 was observed. Results and caveats for the whole study, not just this receptor: Small sample size (n of about 30) and many exploratory analyses mean the results are intended to be hypothesis-generating. At 3 weeks after the start of treatment, tumor-associated TCR clones in peripheral blood had expanded more in patients with durable benefit (n of about 20, p = 0.022). A pretreatment peripheral blood TCR clonality below the median was linked to improved progression-free and overall survival.

The time point label, as the study defines it: pretreatment peripheral blood. A total of approximately 27 patients with locally advanced or metastatic urothelial carcinoma, treated at Memorial Sloan Kettering on a trial protocol, made up the cohort. Peripheral blood mononuclear cells were collected pretreatment and during treatment, at between 1 and 8 total time points per patient. The Qiagen DNeasy Blood extraction kit was used to purify genomic DNA from total PBMCs and from tumor samples. PBMCs were collected pretreatment and during treatment and were isolated and stored as previously described. About this clone: What antigen it recognizes has not been identified. Per-base qualities were not stored, and no clone one base away is much larger.

Synthetic TCR analog templates were spiked into each PCR so that absolute template abundance could be estimated from read counts. The immunoSEQ assay was used to amplify TCRbeta CDR3 regions from genomic DNA with bias-controlled V and J gene primers. Sequencing of rearranged TCRbeta segments was performed at approximately 20X coverage. On the authors' methods: Sequencing errors were corrected by clustering, and CDR3s were annotated against IMGT so that V, D and J genes could be assigned. Out-of-frame and stop-codon sequences were excluded, and only productive TCRbeta rearrangements were used in downstream analyses. Clonality was computed as one minus Shannon entropy normalized by the log of the number of unique productive sequences. Clones differing between time points or between blood and tumor were identified using Fisher's exact test with Benjamini-Hochberg correction, with an adjusted p below 0.01 applied as the threshold. Not all clones reach the TCRdb copy of this immuneACCESS table, which keeps in-frame sequences only. Checked studies attribute under half of the gap to unresolved V genes and leave the rest unexplained. Clonal size and the V and J genes are those of that table, whereas D and trimming came from the DNA. The sample includes tens of thousands of clones, with about four fifths observed a single time. More than 9% of the sample lies in the top ten.

The receptor was isolated from a man aged 70 or older with urothelial cancer. The input for sequencing was PBMCs, taken around atezolizumab (anti-PD-L1) treatment.

Here is the DNA: TGTGCCAGCAGCTTGGGACTAGCGGATCAGTACGAGCAGTACTTC. The translation is CASSLGLADQYEQYF. The chain is encoded by TRBV5-5 joined to TRBJ2-7, and 9 junctional nucleotides match TRBD2. At the junction V is shortened by 0 bases and J by 4 bases; bases outside the gene matches: 5. There are 15 amino acids in the CDR3, from cysteine to phenylalanine inclusive. Left in the record is the CDR3 DNA by itself, 45 bases read in frame from the first base. The germline V gene (reference sequence) provides CDR1 SGHKS and CDR2 YYEKEE.